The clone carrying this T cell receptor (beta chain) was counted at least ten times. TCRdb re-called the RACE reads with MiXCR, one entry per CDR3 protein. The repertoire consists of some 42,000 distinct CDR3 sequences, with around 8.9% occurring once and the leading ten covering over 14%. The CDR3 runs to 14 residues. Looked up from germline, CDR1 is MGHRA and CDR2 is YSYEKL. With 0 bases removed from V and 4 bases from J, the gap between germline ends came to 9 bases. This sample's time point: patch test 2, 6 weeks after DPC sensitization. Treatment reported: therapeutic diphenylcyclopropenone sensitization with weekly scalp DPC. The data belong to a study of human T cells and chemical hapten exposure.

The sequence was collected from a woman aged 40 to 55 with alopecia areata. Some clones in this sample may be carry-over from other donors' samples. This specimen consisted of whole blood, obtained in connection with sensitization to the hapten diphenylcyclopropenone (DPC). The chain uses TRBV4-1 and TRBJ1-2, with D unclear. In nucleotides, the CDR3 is TGCGCCAGCAGCCAAGATGAGAGGGCCTATGGCTACACCTTC. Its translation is CASSQDERAYGYTF.